This T cell receptor (beta chain) stems from a study of blood T cell repertoires in COVID-19. Background on the study: The samples span acute and convalescent COVID-19 from the United States, Italy and Spain. Nucleic acid was either cDNA or gDNA, and it came from T cells, B-cell-depleted T cells, or PBMCs.

Between the trimmed V and J ends, which lost 0 bases and 5 bases, there was a span of 13 bases. There are 15 residues in the CDR3. Germline values: CDR1 SGDLS, CDR2 YYNGEE. The authors' processing: Estimation of nucleated cell counts was performed using reference gene primer amplification. The protocol was immunoSEQ multiplex PCR, while the TCRdb copy is restricted to in-frame clones and leaves out a portion. V and J calls and clone size are given by that table; D and trimming were obtained from the DNA. The table includes about 59,000 clones, approximately 79% detected once. The rearrangement links TRBV9 to TRBJ2-3; D is uncertain. The sequencing input was peripheral blood. The sequence was collected from a man between 60 and 75 years old with acute or convalescent COVID-19. The CDR3 sequence is CASSVGGVLGDTQYF. CDR3 DNA: TGTGCCAGCAGCGTAGGTGGAGTTCTCGGAGATACGCAGTATTTT. The whole variable domain, remainder taken from reference TRBV9 and TRBJ2-3, is DSGVTQTPKHLITATGQRVTLRCSPRSGDLSVYWYQQSLDQGLQFLIQYYNGEERAKGNILERFSAQQFPDLHSELNLSSLELGDSALYFCASSVGGVLGDTQYFGPGTRLTVL.